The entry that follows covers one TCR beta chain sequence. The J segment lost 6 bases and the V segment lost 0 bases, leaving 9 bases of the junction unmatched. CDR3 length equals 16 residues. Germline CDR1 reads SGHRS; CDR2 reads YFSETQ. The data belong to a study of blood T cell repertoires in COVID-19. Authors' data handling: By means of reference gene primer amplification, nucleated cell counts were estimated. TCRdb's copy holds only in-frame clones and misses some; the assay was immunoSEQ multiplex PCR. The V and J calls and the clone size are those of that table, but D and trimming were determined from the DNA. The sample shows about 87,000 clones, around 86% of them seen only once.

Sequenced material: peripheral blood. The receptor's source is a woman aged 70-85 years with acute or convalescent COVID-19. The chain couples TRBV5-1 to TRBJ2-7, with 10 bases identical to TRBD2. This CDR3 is CASSLARTSGSGEQYF. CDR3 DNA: TGCGCCAGCAGCTTGGCAAGGACTAGCGGCAGTGGCGAGCAGTACTTC.